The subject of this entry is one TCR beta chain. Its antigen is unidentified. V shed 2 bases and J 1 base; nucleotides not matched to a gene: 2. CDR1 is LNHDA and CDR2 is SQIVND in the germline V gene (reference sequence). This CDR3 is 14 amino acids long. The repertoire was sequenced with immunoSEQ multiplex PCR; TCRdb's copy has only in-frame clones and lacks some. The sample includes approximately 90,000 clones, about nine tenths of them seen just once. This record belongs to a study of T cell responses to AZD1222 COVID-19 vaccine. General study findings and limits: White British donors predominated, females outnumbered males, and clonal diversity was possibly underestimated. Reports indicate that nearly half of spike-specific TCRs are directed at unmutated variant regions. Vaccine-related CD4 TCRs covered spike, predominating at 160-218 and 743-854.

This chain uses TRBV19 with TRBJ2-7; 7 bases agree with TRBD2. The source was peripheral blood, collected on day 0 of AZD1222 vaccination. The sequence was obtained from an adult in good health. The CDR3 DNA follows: TGTGCCAGTAGTATACTAGCGGCATCCTACGAGCAGTACTTC. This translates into CASSILAASYEQYF.